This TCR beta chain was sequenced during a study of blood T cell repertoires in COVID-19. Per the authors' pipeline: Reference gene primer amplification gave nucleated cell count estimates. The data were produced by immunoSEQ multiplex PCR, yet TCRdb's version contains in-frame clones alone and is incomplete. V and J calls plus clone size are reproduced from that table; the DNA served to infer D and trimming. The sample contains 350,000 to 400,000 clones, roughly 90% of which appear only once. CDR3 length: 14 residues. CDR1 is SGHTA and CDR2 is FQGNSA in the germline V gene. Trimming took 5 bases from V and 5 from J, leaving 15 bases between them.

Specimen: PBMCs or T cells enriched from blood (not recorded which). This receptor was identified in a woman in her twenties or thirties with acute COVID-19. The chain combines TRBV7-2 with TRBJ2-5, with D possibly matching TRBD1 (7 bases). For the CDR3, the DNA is TGTGCCAGCAGCCCAGGGGGGTTAGGGGAGACCCAGTACTTC. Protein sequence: CASSPGGLGETQYF.